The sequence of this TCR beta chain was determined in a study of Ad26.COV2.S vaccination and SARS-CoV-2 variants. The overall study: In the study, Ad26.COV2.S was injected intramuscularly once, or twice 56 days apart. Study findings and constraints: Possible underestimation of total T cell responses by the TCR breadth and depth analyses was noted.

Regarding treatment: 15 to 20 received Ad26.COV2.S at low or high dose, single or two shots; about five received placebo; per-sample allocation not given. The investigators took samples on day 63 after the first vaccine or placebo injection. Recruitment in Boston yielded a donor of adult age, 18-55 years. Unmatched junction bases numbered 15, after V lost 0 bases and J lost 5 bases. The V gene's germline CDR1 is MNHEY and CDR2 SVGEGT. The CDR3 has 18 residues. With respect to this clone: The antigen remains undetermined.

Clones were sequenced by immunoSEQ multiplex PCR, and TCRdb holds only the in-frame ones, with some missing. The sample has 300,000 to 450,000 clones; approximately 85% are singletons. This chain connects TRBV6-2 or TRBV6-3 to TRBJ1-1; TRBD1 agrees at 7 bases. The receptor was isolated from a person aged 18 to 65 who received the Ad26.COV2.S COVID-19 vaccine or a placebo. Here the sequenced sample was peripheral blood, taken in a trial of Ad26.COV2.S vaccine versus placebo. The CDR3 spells CASSYSNWQGGRLTEAFF. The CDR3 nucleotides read TGTGCCAGCAGTTACTCGAATTGGCAGGGGGGAAGGTTAACTGAAGCTTTCTTT.